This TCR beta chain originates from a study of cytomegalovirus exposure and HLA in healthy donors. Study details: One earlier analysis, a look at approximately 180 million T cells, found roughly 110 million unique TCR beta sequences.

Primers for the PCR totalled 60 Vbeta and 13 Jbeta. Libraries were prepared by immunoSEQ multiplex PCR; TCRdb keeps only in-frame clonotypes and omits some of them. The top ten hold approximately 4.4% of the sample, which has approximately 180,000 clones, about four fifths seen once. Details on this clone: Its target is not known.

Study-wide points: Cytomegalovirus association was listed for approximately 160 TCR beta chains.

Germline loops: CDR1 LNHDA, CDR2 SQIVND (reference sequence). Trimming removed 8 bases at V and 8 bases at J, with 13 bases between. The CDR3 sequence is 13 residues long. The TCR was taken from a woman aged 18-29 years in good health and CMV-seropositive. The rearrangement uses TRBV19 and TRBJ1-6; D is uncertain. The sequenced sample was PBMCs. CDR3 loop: CASSEGIDSPLHF. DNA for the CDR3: TGTGCCAGTTCGGAGGGAATTGATTCACCCCTCCACTTT.